This passage covers 32 T cell receptor beta chains from one sample sequenced in a study of T cells in narcolepsy. Some clones are missing from TCRdb's copy, which holds only in-frame ones; the method was immunoSEQ multiplex PCR. The repertoire holds 26,000 or so clones, with roughly 86% as singletons. Input material: CD45RA- memory CD4+ T cells from PBMCs. Every receptor here comes from a human donor with narcolepsy.

The chain recombines TRBV18 with TRBJ2-5, with TRBD2 matching over 10 bases. The germline gives CDR1 KGHSH, CDR2 LQKENI. Germline trimming cut 4 bases from V and 2 bases from J; bases unmatched to any gene: 4. The CDR3 loop spans 15 amino acids. The CDR3 region has the DNA TGTGCCAGCTCACTACTAGCGGGGACACAAGAGACCCAGTACTTC. It translates to CASSLLAGTQETQYF. Full variable domain (rest looked up from reference TRBV18 and TRBJ2-5): NAGVMQNPRHLVRRRGQEARLRCSPMKGHSHVYWYRQLPEEGLKFMVYLQKENIIDESGMPKERFSAEFPKEGPSILRIQQVVRGDSAAYFCASSLLAGTQETQYFGPGTRLLVL.

J is TRBJ2-3 and V is TRBV19, with D hard to call. Germline CDR1 is LNHDA and CDR2 is SQIVND (reference sequence). V was cut by 0 bases and J by 9 bases, with 13 bases left in between. CDR3 length equals 14 residues. This CDR3 is CASSIEGTIKTQYF. Here the CDR3 DNA reads TGTGCCAGTAGTATAGAGGGTACCATTAAAACGCAGTATTTT.

The chain links TRBV18 to TRBJ2-2; 7 bases match TRBD1. Trimming at V came to 3 bases and at J to 0 bases, leaving 10 bases not matched to a gene. Germline values: CDR1 KGHSH, CDR2 LQKENI. CDR3 length: 18 residues. CDR3 bases: TGTGCCAGCTCACCGGACAGGTTTTGGGGTGCGAACACCGGGGAGCTGTTTTTT. Translated, it gives CASSPDRFWGANTGELFF.

The rearrangement joins TRBV6-4 to TRBJ2-3; D uncertain. CDR3 length equals 13 residues. Germline loops: CDR1 MRHNA, CDR2 SNTAGT. Between the trimmed V and J ends, which lost 4 bases and 2 bases, there was a span of 7 bases. The CDR3 loop reads CASSVYTTDTQYF. CDR3 sequence (DNA): TGTGCCAGCAGTGTCTATACCACAGATACGCAGTATTTT.

This rearrangement joins TRBV6-5 to TRBJ2-3; D may be TRBD2 (6 bases). This CDR3 has 15 residues. Per the germline V gene, CDR1 is MNHEY and CDR2 is SVGAGI. The V end was cut by 0 bases, the J end by 5 bases, with 12 bases between. The DNA for the CDR3 is TGTGCCAGCAGTTACTCAGGGGCGCGGGGAGATACGCAGTATTTT. It is translated as CASSYSGARGDTQYF.

The count of this clone is one. The chain recombines TRBV5-6 with TRBJ1-2; a weak D match, TRBD1 (6 bases). Trimming removed 4 bases from V and 3 bases from J, with 7 bases in between. This CDR3 comprises 12 residues. CDR1 and CDR2 (germline): SGHDT, YYEEEE. CDR3 sequence (DNA): TGTGCCAGCAGCGGACAGTACTATGGCTACACCTTC. Amino acid sequence: CASSGQYYGYTF.

There are a few counts of this clone. V is TRBV7-2 and J is TRBJ2-1; TRBD2 aligns across 7 bases. The CDR3 has 16 amino acids. CDR1 is SGHTA and CDR2 is FQGNSA in the germline V gene. The V segment lost 3 bases and the J segment 0 bases; nucleotides outside the gene matches: 5. Written as DNA, the CDR3 is TGTGCCAGCAGCTTTTTCGGGGGGAGCTCCTACAATGAGCAGTTCTTC. The encoded protein is CASSFFGGSSYNEQFF.

The chain carries TRBV6-1 and TRBJ1-1; perhaps TRBD1 as D (5 bases). Germline assignment: CDR1 MNHNS and CDR2 SASEGT. The V end was cut by 2 bases, the J end by 5 bases, with 12 bases between. CDR3 length: 14 residues. The CDR3 region is CASSEISRGTEAFF. DNA for the CDR3: TGTGCCAGCAGTGAAATATCTCGGGGGACTGAAGCTTTCTTT.

CDR3 sequence reads: CASGDSYEQYF. DNA of the CDR3: TGTGCTAGTGGAGACAGCTACGAGCAGTACTTC. This rearrangement joins TRBV12-5 to TRBJ2-7; a weak D match, TRBD1 (5 bases). V shed 6 bases and J shed 3 bases, with 6 bases lying between them. Per germline, CDR1 LGHNT and CDR2 FRNRAP. CDR3 length: 11 residues.

The V call is TRBV5-1, the J call TRBJ2-2, with a possible D match to TRBD1 (6 bases). Trimming took 7 bases from V and 0 from J, leaving 10 bases between them. The germline V gene has CDR1 SGHRS and CDR2 YFSETQ. This CDR3 has 14 amino acids. The CDR3 DNA reads TGCGCCAGCCGAGGGGGTACGAACACCGGGGAGCTGTTTTTT. Translation: CASRGGTNTGELFF.

The chain links TRBV19 to TRBJ1-2; D is ambiguous. V shed 3 bases and J shed 8 bases, with 22 bases lying between them. This CDR3 has 16 residues. Per the germline V gene, CDR1 is LNHDA and CDR2 is SQIVND (reference sequence). The CDR3 region has the DNA TGTGCCAGTAGTATCCTCACGGCATCCCTTACGGGCGGCTACACCTTC. This encodes CASSILTASLTGGYTF.

CDR3 sequence (DNA): TGTGCCAGTACTACGGGGCACAGGGGAGGTGGTTTGGGCTACACCTTC. Translating it yields CASTTGHRGGGLGYTF. The chain employs TRBV19 and TRBJ1-2; 7 bases match TRBD1. Unmatched junction bases numbered 19, after V lost 7 bases and J lost 8 bases. The germline V gene has CDR1 LNHDA and CDR2 SQIVND (reference sequence). This CDR3 spans 16 amino acids.

The CDR3: CASSLDFNTGELFF. CDR3 sequence (DNA): TGTGCCAGCAGTTTAGACTTTAACACCGGGGAGCTGTTTTTT. The V and J genes are TRBV28 and TRBJ2-2; no clear D gene. The germline gives CDR1 MDHEN, CDR2 SYDVKM. The CDR3 consists of 14 residues. Trimming stripped 2 bases from V and 2 bases from J, with 6 bases between.

This sequence joins TRBV5-1 and TRBJ1-1, with D possibly being TRBD1 (6 bases). The germline V gene encodes CDR1 SGHRS and CDR2 YFSETQ. The CDR3 spans 15 residues. Trimming removed 4 bases at V and 5 bases at J, with 18 bases between. CDR3 DNA: TGCGCCAGCAGCCTACCCACAGGGACGGGAACTGAAGCTTTCTTT. As protein: CASSLPTGTGTEAFF. The complete variable domain, with remaining parts taken from reference TRBV5-1 and TRBJ1-1, reads KAGVTQTPRYLIKTRGQQVTLSCSPISGHRSVSWYQQTPGQGLQFLFEYFSETQRNKGNFPGRFSGRQFSNSRSEMNVSTLELGDSALYLCASSLPTGTGTEAFFGQGTRLTVV.

The J gene is TRBJ2-2, the V gene TRBV18, with D perhaps TRBD1 (5 bases). The CDR3 extends over 16 amino acids. The germline V and J ends were trimmed by 0 bases and 1 base, with 9 bases remaining between them. Germline CDR1 is KGHSH and CDR2 is LQKENI. CDR3 region: CASSPPGQGNTGELFF. The CDR3 coding sequence is TGTGCCAGCTCACCACCCGGGCAGGGGAACACCGGGGAGCTGTTTTTT.

V is TRBV6-1 and J is TRBJ2-5; TRBD2 is a possible D gene (6 bases). The CDR3 has 13 residues. CDR1 and CDR2 from the germline V gene are MNHNS and SASEGT. Deletions cut 8 bases from V and 5 bases from J, with 15 bases between. Here the CDR3 DNA reads TGTGCCAGCTCAGAACACGGGGGTGAGACCCAGTACTTC. This codes for CASSEHGGETQYF.

This clone was detected only once. This chain joins TRBV10-2 and TRBJ1-3; D unclear. The V end lost 6 bases, the J end lost 0 bases, and 6 bases lay between the germline ends. The germline V gene encodes CDR1 WSHSY and CDR2 SAAADI. CDR3 length equals 13 residues. The CDR3 nucleotides read TGCGCCAGCAGGCCGAGCTCTGGAAACACCATATATTTT. Translated: CASRPSSGNTIYF.

The chain couples TRBV14 to TRBJ2-4; a possible D gene is TRBD2 (5 bases). The CDR3 is 16 residues long. CDR1 and CDR2 (germline): SGHDN, FVKESK. Trimming removed 0 bases at V and 0 bases at J, with 9 bases between. This CDR3 is CASSQEVGLAKNIQYF. DNA of the CDR3: TGTGCCAGCAGCCAAGAGGTTGGACTAGCCAAAAACATTCAGTACTTC.

CDR3 DNA sequence: TGCGCCAGCAGCTCCTGGGGGAGCGGGGGCCTGAGCTCCTACAATGAGCAGTTCTTC. Translation: CASSSWGSGGLSSYNEQFF. This chain joins TRBV5-1 and TRBJ2-1; 8 nucleotides align to TRBD2. The CDR3 consists of 19 residues. V shed 3 bases, J shed 0 bases, and the junction held 14 bases outside the gene matches. The germline gives CDR1 SGHRS, CDR2 YFSETQ. Variable domain in full (rest from reference TRBV5-1 and TRBJ2-1): KAGVTQTPRYLIKTRGQQVTLSCSPISGHRSVSWYQQTPGQGLQFLFEYFSETQRNKGNFPGRFSGRQFSNSRSEMNVSTLELGDSALYLCASSSWGSGGLSSYNEQFFGPGTRLTVL.

The V gene is TRBV2, the J gene TRBJ1-5, with 7 bases that match TRBD1. Looked up from germline, CDR1 is SNHLY and CDR2 is FYNNEI. This CDR3 is built from 14 residues. Trimming removed 4 bases from V and 5 bases from J; junction bases left unmatched: 5. CDR3 sequence reads: CASSGQGKDQPQHF. DNA for the CDR3: TGTGCCAGCAGTGGACAGGGAAAGGATCAGCCCCAGCATTTT.

The J gene is TRBJ2-2, the V gene TRBV7-2, with unresolved D. The CDR3 has 13 amino acids. CDR1 and CDR2 (germline): SGHTA, FQGNSA. Deletions cut 5 bases from V and 6 bases from J, with 10 bases between. The CDR3 DNA reads TGTGCCAGCAGCCCAGGAACGGCCGGGGAGCTGTTTTTT. Amino acids: CASSPGTAGELFF.

Remarks on this clone: This specimen includes other DNA sequences encoding the same CDR3. The gene calls are TRBV19 and TRBJ1-2; D ambiguous. There are 15 residues in the CDR3. Between the trimmed V and J ends, which lost 0 bases and 1 base, there was a span of 9 bases. Germline values: CDR1 LNHDA, CDR2 SQIVND (reference sequence). The CDR3 DNA is TGTGCCAGTAGTATAGATCTGGGGTTTAACTATGGCTACACCTTC. It specifies CASSIDLGFNYGYTF.

This sequence joins TRBV7-2 and TRBJ1-6; D uncertain. The V end was cut by 1 base, the J end by 8 bases, with 6 bases between. Looked up from germline, CDR1 is SGHTA and CDR2 is FQGNSA. The CDR3 covers 13 residues. CDR3 sequence: CASSLVSHSPLHF. In DNA, the CDR3 is TGTGCCAGCAGCTTAGTTTCCCATTCACCCCTCCACTTT.

The chain is built from TRBV6-5 and TRBJ1-2; the match to TRBD1 covers 12 bases. V trimming: 5 bases; J trimming: 6 bases; junction bases outside the gene matches: 7. From germline, CDR1 is MNHEY and CDR2 SVGAGI. The CDR3 covers 15 residues. The DNA for the CDR3 is TGTGCCAGCAGTCGGGGACAGGGGGCGATTAATGGCTACACCTTC. This codes for CASSRGQGAINGYTF.

The chain has TRBV5-6 and TRBJ2-1, with TRBD2 as a possible D gene (8 bases). V lost 4 bases and J 6 bases, leaving 14 bases between the germline ends. There are 14 residues in the CDR3. The germline V gene has CDR1 SGHDT and CDR2 YYEEEE. In DNA form, the CDR3 reads TGTGCCAGCAGCCGACAGGGACTAGGCAATGAGCAGTTCTTC. It codes for CASSRQGLGNEQFF.

The chain combines TRBV7-9 with TRBJ1-3; maybe TRBD1 (5 bases). CDR1 is SEHNR and CDR2 is FQNEAQ in the germline V gene (reference sequence). The CDR3 length is 15 residues. The ends were cut back, 7 bases at V and 0 bases at J, with 13 bases in the middle. The CDR3 spells CASTRWGASGNTIYF. CDR3 in DNA: TGTGCCAGCACGCGGTGGGGCGCCTCTGGAAACACCATATATTTT. Full variable domain (remainder filled in from reference TRBV7-9 and TRBJ1-3): DTGVSQNPRHKITKRGQNVTFRCDPISEHNRLYWYRQTLGQGPEFLTYFQNEAQLEKSRLLSDRFSAERPKGSFSTLEIQRTEQGDSAMYLCASTRWGASGNTIYFGEGSWLTVV.

The rearrangement uses TRBV7-9 and TRBJ2-3, with D perhaps being TRBD1 or TRBD2 (5 bases each). V was pared by 0 bases and J by 4 bases, with 8 bases between. This CDR3 comprises 14 residues. Germline assignment: CDR1 SEHNR and CDR2 FQNEAQ (reference sequence). CDR3 in amino acids: CASSLAGEPDTQYF. In DNA, the CDR3 is TGTGCCAGCAGCTTAGCGGGGGAGCCAGATACGCAGTATTTT.

This sequence joins TRBV5-1 and TRBJ2-5, with a weak D call TRBD2 (5 bases). CDR1 and CDR2 from the germline V gene are SGHRS and YFSETQ. V lost 0 bases and J 3 bases, leaving 6 bases between the germline ends. The CDR3 sequence is 13 residues long. CDR3 residues: CASSLDSEETQYF. CDR3 sequence (DNA): TGCGCCAGCAGCTTGGATAGCGAAGAGACCCAGTACTTC.

The genes are TRBV2 and TRBJ1-1; perhaps TRBD1 as D (5 bases). Deletions cut 6 bases from V and 0 bases from J, with 8 bases between. The CDR3 contains 13 residues. Germline CDR1 and CDR2: SNHLY and FYNNEI. CDR3 bases: TGTGCCAGCAGGGTACAGGTGAACACTGAAGCTTTCTTT. Translating gives CASRVQVNTEAFF.

This chain connects TRBV19 to TRBJ1-2; a weak D match, TRBD1 (5 bases). The CDR3 has 14 residues. Germline lookup yields CDR1 LNHDA and CDR2 SQIVND (reference sequence). Trimming stripped 3 bases from V and 7 bases from J, with 15 bases between. CDR3 bases: TGTGCCAGTAGTATCGGGACTTTCATGGGTGGCTACACCTTC. This encodes CASSIGTFMGGYTF.

The chain links TRBV5-1 to TRBJ1-4, with D possibly being TRBD1 (5 bases). Trimming pared 7 bases from V and 5 bases from J, leaving 33 bases between. This CDR3 contains 20 residues. The germline V gene encodes CDR1 SGHRS and CDR2 YFSETQ. CDR3 amino acids: CASVGGRSPRMCLANEKLFF. The CDR3 DNA is TGCGCCAGCGTCGGGGGGAGGAGTCCCAGAATGTGCCTGGCCAATGAAAAACTGTTTTTT.

V gene TRBV7-9 combines with J gene TRBJ2-2; 7 bases fit TRBD1. V was pared by 6 bases and J by 6 bases, with 7 bases of the junction left unmatched. Looked up from germline, CDR1 is SEHNR and CDR2 is FQNEAQ (reference sequence). The CDR3 covers 14 residues. Here the CDR3 reads CASSYRGRAGELFF. The CDR3 DNA follows: TGTGCCAGCAGTTACAGGGGCAGGGCCGGGGAGCTGTTTTTT.